One and the same sample provided the 7 T cell receptor beta chains below, sequenced in a study of blood T cell repertoires in COVID-19. Sequencing used immunoSEQ multiplex PCR; TCRdb keeps in-frame clones, though not all of them. The sample shows around 200,000 clones, 83% of them seen only once. The source material was peripheral blood. Receptor source: a man aged 45-65 years with active or convalescent COVID-19.

The chain combines TRBV9 with TRBJ2-7; D is possibly TRBD2 (7 bases). V was cut by 0 bases and J by 4 bases, with 17 bases left in between. Looked up from germline, CDR1 is SGDLS and CDR2 is YYNGEE. This CDR3 has 16 amino acids. CDR3 DNA: TGTGCCAGCAGCGTAGCTGGGGGGGCGCATTTTTACGAGCAGTACTTC. Protein product: CASSVAGGAHFYEQYF.

V gene TRBV7-9 combines with J gene TRBJ2-1; D may be TRBD2 (5 bases). The CDR3 contains 16 residues. Trimming shortened V by 5 bases and J by 7 bases, and 21 bases separated the two germline ends. The germline gives CDR1 SEHNR, CDR2 FQNEAQ (reference sequence). The CDR3 region has the DNA TGTGCCAGCAGCCCCCGAGGTCGGGATGGGTGGAATGAGCAGTTCTTC. Translating gives CASSPRGRDGWNEQFF.

Comments on this clone: Other DNA sequences in the same sample also yield this CDR3. The CDR3 is CASSLGEDSNSPLHF. In nucleotides, the CDR3 is TGTGCCAGCAGCTTGGGAGAAGACTCAAATTCACCCCTCCACTTT. This chain links TRBV7-6 with TRBJ1-6; D not resolved. Trimming took off 3 bases at V and 7 bases at J, with 13 bases between the two ends. CDR3 length equals 15 residues. CDR1 and CDR2 from the germline V gene are SGHVS and FNYEAQ. Complete variable domain (other parts from reference TRBV7-6 and TRBJ1-6): GAGVSQSPRYKVTKRGQDVALRCDPISGHVSLYWYRQALGQGPEFLTYFNYEAQQDKSGLPNDRFSAERPEGSISTLTIQRTEQRDSAMYRCASSLGEDSNSPLHFGNGTRLTVT.

This clone was detected only once. The chain couples TRBV28 to TRBJ1-4; tentatively, D is TRBD1 (5 bases). Between the trimmed V and J ends, which lost 6 bases and 5 bases, there was a span of 19 bases. This CDR3 spans 16 amino acids. The germline V gene has CDR1 MDHEN and CDR2 SYDVKM. CDR3 sequence: CASSPPGGAGNEKLFF. Written as DNA, the CDR3 is TGTGCCAGCAGCCCACCGGGAGGGGCAGGAAATGAAAAACTGTTTTTT.

This clone was seen only once. The chain uses TRBV7-2 and TRBJ2-7, with 8 bases matching TRBD2. J was trimmed by 2 bases and V by 7 bases; bases with no gene match: 16. CDR3 length equals 17 residues. Germline CDR1 SGHTA, CDR2 FQGNSA. The CDR3 DNA follows: TGTGCCAGCAAACCCGCGGGGGGCCTAGGAGGTACCTACGAGCAGTACTTC. Amino acid sequence: CASKPAGGLGGTYEQYF.

The chain is built from TRBV6-2 or TRBV6-3 and TRBJ1-1; D remains ambiguous. The CDR3 consists of 14 residues. Trimming removed 6 bases at V and 1 base at J, with 12 bases between. Germline CDR1 is MNHEY and CDR2 is SVGEGT. CDR3 DNA: TGTGCCAGCAGCAGACCGGGAGCGAACACTGAAGCTTTCTTT. Protein sequence: CASSRPGANTEAFF.

J is TRBJ2-1 and V is TRBV19; 13 positions match TRBD2. The ends lost 8 bases at V and 7 bases at J; junction bases unmatched: 5. The CDR3 totals 14 residues. The germline V gene encodes CDR1 LNHDA and CDR2 SQIVND (reference sequence). CDR3 DNA: TGTGCCAGTTGGACTAGCGGGAGCGGTAATGAGCAGTTCTTC. It specifies CASWTSGSGNEQFF. Variable domain in full (rest from reference TRBV19 and TRBJ2-1): DGGITQSPKYLFRKEGQNVTLSCEQNLNHDAMYWYRQDPGQGLRLIYYSQIVNDFQKGDIAEGYSVSREKKESFPLTVTSAQKNPTAFYLCASWTSGSGNEQFFGPGTRLTVL.